This TCR beta chain stems from a study of cytomegalovirus exposure and HLA in healthy donors. Background on the study: The Caucasian-associated ancestry cluster contained about four fifths of the 398 genotyped donors.

V lost 5 bases to trimming and J lost 2 bases; unmatched junction nucleotides: 12. The CDR3 spans 16 residues. The germline V gene has CDR1 SGHDN and CDR2 FVKESK. The PCR had 60 Vbeta and 13 Jbeta primers. Method: immunoSEQ multiplex PCR; TCRdb's copy keeps in-frame clones and lacks some. The data contain tens of thousands of clones, around 70% of them singletons. A note on this clone: The antigen remains unidentified.

Findings and limits, study-wide: Later analysis showed most CMV-associated TCR beta chains appearing HLA-restricted. It was about 150 TCR beta chains that were listed as cytomegalovirus-associated.

The V gene is TRBV14, the J gene TRBJ2-7; 7 bases are a match to TRBD1. This TCR came from a man aged 30-40 years in good health and CMV-seronegative. The sequencing sample was made of PBMCs. For the CDR3, the DNA is TGTGCCAGCAGCTCCCACCTGGGGCAGGGGGCCTACGAGCAGTACTTC. This translates into CASSSHLGQGAYEQYF.